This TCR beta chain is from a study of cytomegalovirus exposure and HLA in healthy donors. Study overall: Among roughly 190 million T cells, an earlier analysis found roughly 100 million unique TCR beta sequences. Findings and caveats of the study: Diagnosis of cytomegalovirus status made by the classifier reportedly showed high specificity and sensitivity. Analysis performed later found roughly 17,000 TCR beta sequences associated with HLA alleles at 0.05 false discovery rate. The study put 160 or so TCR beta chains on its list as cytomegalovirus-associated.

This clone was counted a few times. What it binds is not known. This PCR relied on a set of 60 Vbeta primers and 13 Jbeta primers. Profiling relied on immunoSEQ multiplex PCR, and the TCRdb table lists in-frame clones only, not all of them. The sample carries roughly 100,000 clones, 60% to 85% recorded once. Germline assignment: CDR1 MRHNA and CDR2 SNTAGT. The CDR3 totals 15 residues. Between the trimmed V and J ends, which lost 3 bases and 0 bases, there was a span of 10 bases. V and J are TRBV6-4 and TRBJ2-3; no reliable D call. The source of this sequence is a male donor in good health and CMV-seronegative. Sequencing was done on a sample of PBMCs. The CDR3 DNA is TGTGCCAGCAGTGATGGAGAATCTAGCACAGATACGCAGTATTTT. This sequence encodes CASSDGESSTDTQYF.